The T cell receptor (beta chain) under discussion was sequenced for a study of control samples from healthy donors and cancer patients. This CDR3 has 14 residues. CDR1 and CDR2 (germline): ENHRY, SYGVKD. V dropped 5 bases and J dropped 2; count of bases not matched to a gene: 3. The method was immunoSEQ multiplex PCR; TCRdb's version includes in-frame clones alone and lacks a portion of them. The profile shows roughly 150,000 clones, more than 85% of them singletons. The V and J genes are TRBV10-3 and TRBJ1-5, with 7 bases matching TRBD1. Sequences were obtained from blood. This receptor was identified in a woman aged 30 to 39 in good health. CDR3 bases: TGTGCCATCAGTCCAGGACAGGGCAATCAGCCCCAGCATTTT. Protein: CAISPGQGNQPQHF.